Listed here are 26 T cell receptor beta chains from one sample, sequenced in a study of blood T cells in healthy people across ages. It was with a sample-barcoded 5' primer and a J-beta primer mix that a second PCR of about 6 to 12 cycles was run. TCRdb re-called the 5' RACE reads through MiXCR, storing one row per CDR3 protein. The profile shows around 1,900,000 distinct CDR3 sequences, roughly two fifths of them singletons. The sequencing sample was made of blood. The receptor set was obtained from a human donor in good health.

This clonotype was found a few times. The chain has TRBV4-3 and TRBJ2-3; 11 bases map to TRBD2. J was trimmed by 4 bases and V by 2 bases; bases with no gene match: 5. The CDR3 contains 16 residues. Germline V gives CDR1 LGHNA, CDR2 YSLEER. DNA of the CDR3: TGCGCCAGCAGCCAAAATAGCGGGGGGGCAGCAGATACGCAGTATTTT. Encoded protein: CASSQNSGGAADTQYF.

This clonotype was recorded at least ten times. The chain links TRBV7-3 to TRBJ1-2; TRBD1 is a possible D gene (5 bases). Between the trimmed V and J ends, which lost 4 bases and 2 bases, there was a span of 8 bases. The CDR3 is made up of 13 amino acids. CDR1 and CDR2 (germline): SGHTA, FQGTGA. The CDR3 region is CASSSSGNYGYTF. DNA for the CDR3: TGTGCCAGCAGCTCCTCAGGGAACTATGGCTACACCTTC.

There are a few counts of this clonotype. The rearrangement uses TRBV4-1 and TRBJ1-4, with D uncertain. Germline-derived CDR1 and CDR2 are MGHRA and YSYEKL. V was pared by 4 bases and J by 0 bases, with 9 bases between. The CDR3 is made up of 15 amino acids. The CDR3 region has the DNA TGCGCCAGCAGCCCTTACTTCGCAACTAATGAAAAACTGTTTTTT. Translating it yields CASSPYFATNEKLFF.

The chain carries TRBV7-2 and TRBJ1-1; TRBD1 might be the D (5 bases). The germline V and J ends were trimmed by 5 bases and 7 bases, with 14 bases remaining between them. Germline V lookup: CDR1 SGHTA, CDR2 FQGNSA. The CDR3 is made up of 13 amino acids. CDR3 nucleotide sequence: TGTGCCAGCAGCCCTCCCGGGGCCCTTGAAGCTTTCTTT. Its translation is CASSPPGALEAFF.

The chain carries TRBV29-1 and TRBJ2-7, with a weak D call TRBD1 (5 bases). Germline values: CDR1 SQVTM, CDR2 ANQGSEA. The V end was cut by 6 bases, the J end by 7 bases, with 22 bases between. The length of the CDR3 is 14 residues. Here the CDR3 reads CSVRSRQRQDEQYF. The CDR3 DNA follows: TGCAGCGTCCGATCGCGACAGCGCCAGGATGAGCAGTACTTC.

The genes are TRBV9 and TRBJ2-4; D perhaps matches TRBD1 (5 bases). The end of the DNA aligns better with TRBJ2-5, so the J call may be wrong. The CDR3 runs to 17 residues. CDR1 is SGDLS and CDR2 is YYNGEE in the germline V gene. The DNA for the CDR3 is TGTGCCAGCAGCGTAAACCCGAGAGCAGCTAGGGGAGAGACCCAGTACTTC. Translating gives CASSVNPRAARGETQYF.

Here the CDR3 reads CASSSLGTRAPYEQYF. The CDR3 DNA follows: TGTGCCAGCAGCTCGCTGGGGACCCGGGCGCCCTACGAGCAGTACTTC. The chain has TRBV7-6 and TRBJ2-7, with D possibly called TRBD1 or TRBD2 (5 bases each). The ends were cut back, 4 bases at V and 2 bases at J, with 18 bases in the middle. This CDR3 comprises 16 residues. The germline gives CDR1 SGHVS, CDR2 FNYEAQ.

This clonotype was observed a handful of times. The genes are TRBV6-5 and TRBJ2-1; the D gene could be TRBD1 or TRBD2 (5 bases each). Per the germline V gene, CDR1 is MNHEY and CDR2 is SVGAGI. V was cut by 4 bases and J by 7 bases, with 17 bases left in between. This CDR3 contains 15 residues. The CDR3 is CASSSERGHRNEQFF. Written as DNA, the CDR3 is TGTGCCAGCAGTTCCGAGAGGGGTCATCGGAATGAGCAGTTCTTC.

This clonotype has ten or more counts. The CDR3, as DNA: TGCAGCGTTGGTAACCCCTACGAGCAGTACTTC. Translated: CSVGNPYEQYF. The chain joins TRBV29-1 to TRBJ2-7; D is unclear. Germline-derived CDR1 and CDR2 are SQVTM and ANQGSEA. V shed 4 bases and J shed 2 bases, with 6 bases lying between them. The CDR3 spans 11 residues.

The chain joins TRBV4-2 to TRBJ2-2; D is possibly TRBD1 (5 bases). V lost 1 base and J lost 3, with 12 bases in between. The CDR3 runs 16 residues. CDR1 and CDR2 (germline): LGHNA, YNFKEQ. The CDR3 protein is CASSQGQPTDTGELFF. The DNA for the CDR3 is TGTGCCAGCAGCCAAGGACAGCCTACCGACACCGGGGAGCTGTTTTTT.

This clonotype showed up just once. This sequence joins TRBV28 and TRBJ1-1; tentatively, D is TRBD1 (6 bases). Germline CDR1 MDHEN, CDR2 SYDVKM. The CDR3 runs to 16 residues. Between the trimmed V and J ends, which lost 6 bases and 4 bases, there was a span of 21 bases. The CDR3 DNA reads TGTGCCAGCAGCCCCCCCTCTTTCAGGGGTAGCACTGAAGCTTTCTTT. Amino acid sequence: CASSPPSFRGSTEAFF.

This clonotype was observed a few times. The V and J genes are TRBV3-1 and TRBJ2-7, with D unclear. Deletions cut 0 bases from V and 3 bases from J, with 12 bases between. Germline CDR1 LGHDT, CDR2 YNNKEL (reference sequence). The CDR3 runs 15 residues. CDR3 nucleotides: TGTGCCAGCAGCCAAGAACAGACGATAGACTACGAGCAGTACTTC. Protein sequence: CASSQEQTIDYEQYF.

The table lists this clonotype with a count of one. V and J are TRBV20-1 and TRBJ1-2, with D possibly TRBD1 on 5 matching bases. With 5 bases removed from V and 12 bases from J, the gap between germline ends came to 19 bases. Germline CDR1 DFQATT, CDR2 SNEGSKA (reference sequence). This CDR3 contains 12 residues. In DNA, the CDR3 is TGCAGTGCTTATTTCGGGACCCTCGACCACACCTTC. Its translation is CSAYFGTLDHTF.

This chain joins TRBV7-9 and TRBJ1-1; possible D gene TRBD1, 6 bases. V lost 2 bases and J 7 bases, leaving 26 bases between the germline ends. The germline gives CDR1 SEHNR, CDR2 FQNEAQ (reference sequence). The CDR3 spans 18 residues. In nucleotides, the CDR3 is TGTGCCAGCAGCTTAAGCCGACCGGGACAAGGGCGAGGTGGTGAAGCTTTCTTT. It specifies CASSLSRPGQGRGGEAFF.

The chain joins TRBV29-1 to TRBJ1-2, with TRBD1 identical over 7 bases. CDR3 length: 14 amino acids. Unmatched junction bases numbered 5, after V lost 4 bases and J lost 0 bases. Germline values: CDR1 SQVTM, CDR2 ANQGSEA. In DNA, the CDR3 is TGCAGCGTTGTAAAGGGGGCTACTAACTATGGCTACACCTTC. This gives the protein CSVVKGATNYGYTF.

The chain links TRBV7-2 to TRBJ1-1; D is ambiguous. Germline V gene lookup returns CDR1 SGHTA and CDR2 FQGNSA. Trimming removed 5 bases from V and 0 bases from J, with 13 bases in between. The CDR3 is made up of 15 amino acids. The CDR3 nucleotides read TGTGCCAGCAGCCCCATTCTGGCAGTGAACACTGAAGCTTTCTTT. It yields the protein CASSPILAVNTEAFF. Filled out from reference TRBV7-2 and TRBJ1-1, the complete variable domain reads GAGVSQSPSNKVTEKGKDVELRCDPISGHTALYWYRQSLGQGLEFLIYFQGNSAPDKSGLPSDRFSAERTGGSVSTLTIQRTQQEDSAVYLCASSPILAVNTEAFFGQGTRLTVV.

The V call is TRBV6-5, the J call TRBJ1-1, with a tentative D call TRBD1 (5 bases). The CDR3 loop spans 14 amino acids. Trimming took off 5 bases at V and 3 bases at J, with 13 bases between the two ends. CDR1 and CDR2 (germline): MNHEY, SVGAGI. CDR3: CASSRGVLDTEAFF. CDR3 nucleotide sequence: TGTGCCAGCAGTCGAGGGGTTTTGGACACTGAAGCTTTCTTT.

The chain uses TRBV4-3 and TRBJ2-4; D gene unclear. Germline V gene lookup returns CDR1 LGHNA and CDR2 YSLEER. V was trimmed by 0 bases and J by 13 bases, leaving 13 bases between them. The CDR3 sequence is 13 residues long. Here the CDR3 DNA reads TGCGCCAGCAGCCAAGACTGGGGTCAGTGGCAGTACTTC. Protein product: CASSQDWGQWQYF.

This clonotype has a handful of counts. The V and J genes are TRBV7-2 and TRBJ2-1, with no clear D. Deletions cut 1 base from V and 2 bases from J, with 9 bases between. Per germline, CDR1 SGHTA and CDR2 FQGNSA. CDR3 length equals 15 residues. In DNA form, the CDR3 reads TGTGCCAGCAGCTTAGTTTCCGGAACCTACAATGAGCAGTTCTTC. Its translation is CASSLVSGTYNEQFF.

V is TRBV6-2 or TRBV6-3 and J is TRBJ1-2; tentative D call: TRBD1 (5 bases). Germline CDR1 and CDR2: MNHEY and SVGEGT. V lost 7 bases and J 6 bases, leaving 12 bases between the germline ends. This CDR3 spans 12 amino acids. In DNA, the CDR3 is TGTGCCAGCAACCCGGGACGGAATGGCTACACCTTC. Translating it yields CASNPGRNGYTF.

The rearrangement links TRBV20-1 to TRBJ1-4, with D possibly matching TRBD1 (5 bases). Germline CDR1 and CDR2: DFQATT and SNEGSKA (reference sequence). Between the trimmed V and J ends, which lost 3 bases and 2 bases, there was a span of 10 bases. The CDR3 is 14 residues long. CDR3 amino acids: CSASLTVTNEKLFF. Here the CDR3 DNA reads TGCAGTGCTAGCTTGACAGTGACTAATGAAAAACTGTTTTTT.

The chain links TRBV6-2 or TRBV6-3 to TRBJ2-1, with 8 bases matching TRBD1. There are 13 residues in the CDR3. The germline V gene has CDR1 MNHEY and CDR2 SVGEGT. After removal of 8 bases from V and 6 bases from J, the junction contained 6 bases not matched to a gene. The DNA of the CDR3 is TGTGCCAGCCGGGACACAGGGGGCAATGAGCAGTTCTTC. Its translation is CASRDTGGNEQFF.

The chain combines TRBV28 with TRBJ2-7, with 9 bases that match TRBD1. This CDR3 contains 14 residues. Trimming at V came to 5 bases and at J to 7 bases, leaving 9 bases not matched to a gene. Germline CDR1 MDHEN, CDR2 SYDVKM. CDR3 coding DNA: TGTGCCAGCAGTGCCTCACAGGGGGCCGTGGAGCAGTACTTC. Its translation: CASSASQGAVEQYF.

The chain joins TRBV5-1 to TRBJ2-2; D remains ambiguous. The germline V gene encodes CDR1 SGHRS and CDR2 YFSETQ. The CDR3 length is 17 residues. V lost 0 bases to trimming and J lost 6 bases, with 18 bases between them. The CDR3 loop is CASSLEGSVGWAGELFF. CDR3 in DNA: TGCGCCAGCAGCTTGGAGGGTTCGGTCGGATGGGCCGGGGAGCTGTTTTTT.

Turning to this clonotype: A much larger clone differs from this one at a single base, so this may be a read error. The chain recombines TRBV12-3 or TRBV12-4 with TRBJ2-7, with 9 bases lining up with TRBD2. The CDR3 runs to 15 residues. CDR3 DNA sequence: TGTGCCTGCAGCTTAGACTCTAGCGGGGCCTACGAGCAGTACTTC. As protein: CACSLDSSGAYEQYF.

This clonotype was seen more than once but under ten times. The chain links TRBV7-8 to TRBJ2-5; TRBD1 aligns across 7 bases. CDR1 is SGHVS and CDR2 is FQNEAQ in the germline V gene. The CDR3 contains 17 residues. V gave up 1 base and J gave up 2 bases; unmatched junction bases: 10. CDR3 sequence (DNA): TGTGCCAGCAGCTTAGTAGTAGCAGGGACAGAACAAGAGACCCAGTACTTC. Translating gives CASSLVVAGTEQETQYF.